These 4 T cell receptor beta chains were sequenced from one sample in a study of cytomegalovirus exposure and HLA in healthy donors. PCR was performed using 60 Vbeta and 13 Jbeta primers. Sequenced by immunoSEQ multiplex PCR; TCRdb stores in-frame clones only, minus some. This table has some 170,000 clones, more than 80% appearing once. The source material was PBMCs. Every receptor here comes from a woman aged 30 to 39 in good health and CMV-seropositive.

The chain uses TRBV6-6 and TRBJ1-5; 7 bases agree with TRBD1. Trimming removed 2 bases from V and 2 bases from J; junction bases left unmatched: 6. The CDR3 sequence is 16 residues long. Germline CDR1 reads MNHNY; CDR2 reads SVGAGI (reference sequence). CDR3 region: CASSYKGAQGNQPQHF. The CDR3 coding sequence is TGTGCCAGCAGTTACAAGGGGGCCCAGGGCAATCAGCCCCAGCATTTT.

This chain uses TRBV5-1 with TRBJ1-2; the D gene is possibly TRBD1 (5 bases). V gave up 0 bases and J gave up 4 bases, with 13 bases separating them. CDR1 and CDR2 (germline): SGHRS, YFSETQ. The CDR3 extends over 15 amino acids. The CDR3 loop is CASSLDGSGAYGYTF. For the CDR3, the DNA is TGCGCCAGCAGCTTGGACGGGAGCGGGGCCTATGGCTACACCTTC.

This chain connects TRBV30 to TRBJ1-3; D remains ambiguous. The germline V gene has CDR1 GTSNPN and CDR2 SVGIG (reference sequence). This CDR3 has 11 residues. Trimming pared 5 bases from V and 2 bases from J, leaving 4 bases between. The CDR3 DNA reads TGTGCCTGGGGGCCTGGAAACACCATATATTTT. This sequence encodes CAWGPGNTIYF.

The chain employs TRBV10-3 and TRBJ2-2, with TRBD1 matching 9 bases. J lost 5 bases, V lost 5 bases, and 6 bases had no gene match. Looked up from germline, CDR1 is ENHRY and CDR2 is SYGVKD. The CDR3 totals 15 residues. The CDR3 protein is CAISKTGGRTGELFF. As DNA, the CDR3 is TGTGCCATCAGTAAAACAGGGGGCCGTACCGGGGAGCTGTTTTTT.